A single sample is the source of the 3 T cell receptor beta chains below, sequenced in a study of T cells in Graves' hyperthyroidism and ophthalmopathy. Researchers took RNA transcripts and amplified the TCR beta CDR3 regions from them. The HTBI primer set drove a first-round RT-PCR of the TCR CDR3. TCRdb redid the calling of the multiplex PCR reads with MiXCR, one entry per CDR3 protein. The data show hundreds of thousands of distinct CDR3 sequences, around 20% seen once. Sample: blood. The receptors derive from a man aged 30 to 39 with Graves' ophthalmopathy.

The chain links TRBV6-1 to TRBJ2-2; the D call may be TRBD1 or TRBD2 (5 bases each). CDR1 is MNHNS and CDR2 is SASEGT in the germline V gene. Trimming removed 5 bases at V and 4 bases at J, with 11 bases between. The CDR3 contains 14 residues. The CDR3 is CASSPGRGTGELFF. CDR3 DNA: TGTGCCAGCAGTCCGGGACGAGGCACCGGGGAGCTGTTTTTT.

V usage is TRBV10-3 and J usage is TRBJ2-2; no firm D call. This CDR3 is 15 amino acids long. V was shortened by 6 bases and J by 2 bases, with 13 bases between the two germline ends. Germline V CDR1 and CDR2: ENHRY, SYGVKD. The CDR3 protein is CAISNSDLNTGELFF. The CDR3, as DNA: TGTGCCATCAGCAACTCGGACCTCAACACCGGGGAGCTGTTTTTT.

The chain carries TRBV7-3 and TRBJ2-4; a weak D match, TRBD2 (6 bases). The V gene's germline CDR1 is SGHTA and CDR2 FQGTGA. CDR3 length: 14 amino acids. V dropped 4 bases and J dropped 1 base, with 8 bases sitting between them. CDR3 sequence: CASSSGEAKNIQYF. Here the CDR3 DNA reads TGTGCCAGCAGCTCGGGGGAGGCCAAAAACATTCAGTACTTC.